This record concerns one T cell receptor beta chain sequence. This CDR3 is 15 amino acids long. V was trimmed by 3 bases and J by 2 bases, leaving 14 bases between them. CDR1 and CDR2 from the germline V gene are LNHDA and SQIVND (reference sequence). These data originate in a study of blood T cell repertoires in COVID-19. Here immunoSEQ multiplex PCR was the method, and the copy in TCRdb shows in-frame clones only, minus some. The sample records about 670,000 clones, approximately 90% being singletons. The sequence was collected from a woman younger than 35 with acute or convalescent COVID-19. The V gene is TRBV19, the J gene TRBJ2-7, with D uncertain. The sample was peripheral blood. CDR3 sequence (DNA): TGTGCCAGTAGTATTTCTTCTCAACTGCCCTACGAGCAGTACTTC. Translating it yields CASSISSQLPYEQYF.